What follows are 13 T cell receptor beta chains derived from one specimen sequenced in a study of T cell clonotyping in hematopoietic cell transplantation. Libraries were prepared by immunoSEQ multiplex PCR; TCRdb keeps only in-frame clonotypes and omits some of them. Of fewer than 50,000 clones listed, around 94% are singletons. Sequenced input: peripheral blood mononuclear cells. The receptors were sampled from a woman aged 45-60 years in good health. Some clones in this sample may be carry-over from other donors' samples.

This clone was detected once. The gene calls are TRBV19 and TRBJ2-3, with TRBD2 matching over 15 bases. The V and J ends lost 4 bases and 3 bases, in that order; junction bases with no gene match: 5. CDR1 is LNHDA and CDR2 is SQIVND in the germline V gene (reference sequence). The CDR3 is 17 residues long. The CDR3 DNA reads as TGTGCCAGTAGTACGGGACTAGCGGGGGGTAGGACAGATACGCAGTATTTT. It encodes CASSTGLAGGRTDTQYF.

This chain joins TRBV15 and TRBJ1-5, with D possibly matching TRBD1 (6 bases). V was trimmed by 4 bases and J by 1 base, leaving 14 bases between them. CDR3 length: 16 amino acids. Germline V gene lookup returns CDR1 LNHNV and CDR2 YYDKDF (reference sequence). CDR3 sequence: CATSTMGHESNQPQHF. The DNA for the CDR3 is TGTGCCACCAGCACAATGGGACATGAGAGCAATCAGCCCCAGCATTTT.

V usage is TRBV5-8 and J usage is TRBJ2-1; D gene unclear. CDR3 size: 13 residues. The germline gives CDR1 SGHTS, CDR2 YDEGEE. Trimming took off 1 base at V and 0 bases at J, with 2 bases between the two ends. CDR3 residues: CASSLFSYNEQFF. The DNA of the CDR3 is TGTGCCAGCAGCTTGTTCTCCTACAATGAGCAGTTCTTC.

The rearrangement uses TRBV29-1 and TRBJ2-5; D is unresolved. Trimming left V 4 bases short and J 4 bases short, with 4 bases between. Germline V gene lookup returns CDR1 SQVTM and CDR2 ANQGSEA. The CDR3 contains 10 residues. CDR3 sequence: CSVGSETQYF. The DNA of the CDR3 is TGCAGCGTTGGCTCAGAGACCCAGTACTTC. The entire variable domain, with the rest obtained from reference TRBV29-1 and TRBJ2-5, is as follows: SAVISQKPSRDICQRGTSLTIQCQVDSQVTMMFWYRQQPGQSLTLIATANQGSEATYESGFVIDKFPISRPNLTFSTLTVSNMSPEDSSIYLCSVGSETQYFGPGTRLLVL.

This sequence joins TRBV14 and TRBJ2-7, with 8 nucleotides matching TRBD1. Trimming removed 0 bases from V and 6 bases from J; junction bases left unmatched: 22. In germline, CDR1 is SGHDN, CDR2 FVKESK. This CDR3 has 20 residues. In DNA form, the CDR3 reads TGTGCCAGCAGCCAAGATAGGTTGGGGCTTGGAGACAGGGGCCTCGTCGAGCAGTACTTC. The encoded protein is CASSQDRLGLGDRGLVEQYF. Filled out from reference TRBV14 and TRBJ2-7, the complete variable domain reads EAGVTQFPSHSVIEKGQTVTLRCDPISGHDNLYWYRRVMGKEIKFLLHFVKESKQDESGMPNNRFLAERTGGTYSTLKVQPAELEDSGVYFCASSQDRLGLGDRGLVEQYFGPGTRLTVT.

The rearrangement joins TRBV21-1 to TRBJ2-3; TRBD2, as called in the table, went unchecked against the DNA. TRBV21-1 is a pseudogene locus. The CDR3 is made up of 14 amino acids. In nucleotides, the CDR3 is TGTGCCAGCAGCAAAAGACTCTTTACAAATACGCAGTATTTT. Its translation is CASSKRLFTNTQYF.

The chain uses TRBV19 and TRBJ1-5; D is unresolved. CDR1 is LNHDA and CDR2 is SQIVND in the germline V gene (reference sequence). Trimming took off 1 base at V and 0 bases at J, with 4 bases between the two ends. CDR3 size: 14 residues. Written as DNA, the CDR3 is TGTGCCAGTAGTATAGCTAGTAGCAATCAGCCCCAGCATTTT. It is translated as CASSIASSNQPQHF.

V is TRBV19 and J is TRBJ2-3; D possibly uses TRBD1 or TRBD2 (5 bases each). V was pared by 10 bases and J by 3 bases, with 14 bases between. Germline V CDR1 and CDR2: LNHDA, SQIVND (reference sequence). This CDR3 spans 13 amino acids. CDR3 residues: CATRRGATDTQYF. The CDR3 DNA reads as TGTGCCACCCGTAGAGGGGCGACAGATACGCAGTATTTT. Filled out from reference TRBV19 and TRBJ2-3, the complete variable domain reads DGGITQSPKYLFRKEGQNVTLSCEQNLNHDAMYWYRQDPGQGLRLIYYSQIVNDFQKGDIAEGYSVSREKKESFPLTVTSAQKNPTAFYLCATRRGATDTQYFGPGTRLTVL.

This chain uses TRBV28 with TRBJ2-7; 11 bases are shared with TRBD1. V trimming: 4 bases; J trimming: 2 bases; junction bases outside the gene matches: 1. Germline lookup yields CDR1 MDHEN and CDR2 SYDVKM. This CDR3 spans 14 amino acids. The CDR3 sequence is CASSWDRGAYEQYF. In nucleotides, the CDR3 is TGTGCCAGCAGTTGGGACAGGGGGGCCTACGAGCAGTACTTC.

The chain joins TRBV5-1 to TRBJ1-2, with D tentatively TRBD1 (6 bases). V was shortened by 4 bases and J by 0 bases, with 10 bases between the two germline ends. The CDR3 contains 14 residues. Germline V gives CDR1 SGHRS, CDR2 YFSETQ. CDR3 loop: CASSTGQTNYGYTF. CDR3 DNA sequence: TGCGCCAGCAGCACAGGACAGACTAACTATGGCTACACCTTC.

The rearrangement uses TRBV9 and TRBJ2-3; tentatively, D is TRBD2 (6 bases). Germline V gene sequence: CDR1 SGDLS, CDR2 YYNGEE. V was shortened by 0 bases and J by 6 bases, with 17 bases between the two germline ends. The CDR3 runs to 16 residues. This CDR3 reads CASSVGDSGKTDTQYF. The CDR3 nucleotides read TGTGCCAGCAGCGTAGGCGATAGCGGCAAAACTGATACGCAGTATTTT. Variable domain in full (rest from reference TRBV9 and TRBJ2-3): DSGVTQTPKHLITATGQRVTLRCSPRSGDLSVYWYQQSLDQGLQFLIQYYNGEERAKGNILERFSAQQFPDLHSELNLSSLELGDSALYFCASSVGDSGKTDTQYFGPGTRLTVL.

The chain links TRBV6-5 to TRBJ1-4; a weak D match, TRBD1 (5 bases). Germline V gives CDR1 MNHEY, CDR2 SVGAGI. Trimming took off 6 bases at V and 0 bases at J, with 8 bases between the two ends. The CDR3 sequence is 14 residues long. CDR3 protein: CASSLTATNEKLFF. For the CDR3, the DNA is TGTGCCAGCAGCCTGACAGCAACTAATGAAAAACTGTTTTTT.

The V call is TRBV5-1, the J call TRBJ2-5; D is unresolved. Germline loops: CDR1 SGHRS, CDR2 YFSETQ. This CDR3 has 15 amino acids. V was cut by 1 base and J by 5 bases, with 15 bases left in between. The CDR3 DNA reads TGCGCCAGCAGCTTGTCCTTAACTACCGGGGAGACCCAGTACTTC. Translating gives CASSLSLTTGETQYF.